The T cell receptor (beta chain) described here comes from a study of blood T cells in healthy people across ages. Through a sample-barcoded 5' primer and a J-beta primer mix, a second PCR was run for roughly 6 to 11 cycles. TCRdb reanalysed the 5' RACE reads using MiXCR and keeps one entry per CDR3 protein. The table shows roughly 800,000 distinct CDR3 sequences, with approximately 53% occurring only once. As concerns this clonotype: This may stem from a read error, because a much larger clone lies one nucleotide away.

This CDR3 spans 11 amino acids. V was clipped by 2 bases and J by 5 bases, with 3 bases between them. Germline V CDR1 and CDR2: MNHEY, SVGEGT. The sequenced sample consisted of blood. This chain uses TRBV6-2 or TRBV6-3 with TRBJ2-5; D unresolved. The receptor comes from a man older than 75 in good health. The CDR3 sequence is CASSYPETQYF. DNA of the CDR3: TGTGCCAGCAGTTACCCGGAGACCCAGTACTTC.